Below, one T cell receptor (beta chain) is given with its context. The antigen this receptor binds is unknown. No much larger clone exists at a distance of one base, and base qualities are not known. Trimming takes 1 base from V and 1 base from J, and the germline ends sit 11 bases apart. CDR1 and CDR2 are read off the germline V gene as SGHRS and YFSETQ. The CDR3 has 15 amino acids, counting the end cysteine and phenylalanine. The kept DNA is CDR3 alone, 45 bases in frame from the first base. Sequencing of the TRB variable region was done with the immunoSEQ hsTCRB v3.0 assay at survey level resolution. The target sequencing depth for TRB was about 40,000-50,000 T-cell genomes per sample. An Illumina MiSeq with a v3 150-cycle kit was used to sequence the pooled TRB libraries. Per the authors' processing: Repertoire analysis ran in R within a reproducible Nextflow workflow covering QC, data transformation and analysis. LymphoSeq2, an R package for exploring AIRR-Seq data, was used to implement the custom analyses. A few samples that yielded fewer than 5000 total TRB sequences were excluded, so that around 190 HIV repertoires were analyzed. Of the roughly 190 retained HIV repertoires, some 60 were collected before and roughly 130 after ART initiation. Repertoires were downsampled to 5000 TRB nucleotide sequences, with summary statistics averaged over 100 downsampling iterations. The analysis kept only TRB sequences whose CDR3 regions were at least seven amino acids long. Two measures captured diversity: a Shannon entropy-derived clonality score and the Gini coefficient. Repertoire networks linked the top 5000 CDR3 amino acid sequences whenever two sequences differed by an edit distance of one. Antigen specificity groups and MHC restriction were predicted for TRB CDR3 amino acid sequences with GLIPH2. Known CMV, EBV, HIV or tissue antigen associations were flagged by matching CDR3 amino acid sequences against VDJdb and McPAS-TCR. Pre-ART, post-ART and control groups were compared with Wilcoxon signed-rank tests and Holm-Bonferroni correction. TCRdb took this table from immuneACCESS and kept in-frame rearrangements with V and J called. Such tables lack part of the clones; where checked against another copy, unresolved V genes explain under half of the gap, and the rest is unexplained. That table is the source of V, J and clone size, and D and trimming were worked out from the DNA. The sample table lists some 22,000 clones, around 81% of them with a count of one. The ten largest clones add up to 12% of the sample.

To be included, a participant needed at least one PBMC sample from before ART initiation plus at least two post-ART samples. Every participant with HIV received treatment in the United States of America. Cryopreserved samples of 1-10 million PBMC were thawed and washed before DNA extraction. At the time of the earliest PBMC sample, participants with HIV were aged between 23 and 54 years. PBMC samples from each participant spanned 1-4 timepoints before ART initiation and 2-8 timepoints after ART initiation, with a median of 7 samples. For every participant, serial HIV viral load, CD4+ T-cell count, ART history and demographic data were obtained. Genomic DNA was extracted from unsorted PBMC with a Qiagen kit on a QIAcube, with processing performed in batches of 12 samples. This entry comes from a study of long-term antiretroviral therapy in people with HIV (dated by TCRdb to 2022 to 2024). About the study as a whole: The earliest samples were collected approximately a decade before the 2015 WHO recommendation for immediate ART, a period when ART was typically delayed until CD4 counts fell. Whether ART initiation and durable HIV suppression were associated with changes in peripheral blood TRB repertoire composition and diversity was tested in a retrospective serial study. The cohort contributed about 200 cryopreserved PBMC samples from around 33 adults with confirmed HIV infection, collected serially over a mean of about six years (range 1-12). Among the approximately 27 participants with HIV, around 10 were female. No cross-contamination during QIAcube processing was seen in test extractions of a monoclonal T-cell line run alongside roughly 35 polyclonal samples.

Overall study outcomes, separate from this receptor: No data were available on ART adherence, viral resistance or therapy changes, limiting inferences about post-ART repertoire changes. Because cell numbers in pre-ART samples were limited, unsorted PBMC were profiled instead of sorted CD4+ and CD8+ T cells. The samples span the years 2004 to 2017, and the ART regimens used may be less effective than current regimens. Limited PBMC availability meant only the TCR beta chain was sequenced, without alpha chain pairing. ART initiation was associated with a significant increase in TRB diversity, but diversity stayed significantly below transplant donor controls even after long-term ART. Expanded TRB clones identified before ART initiation dominated the repertoire across all time points, though the dominance fluctuated and decreased in many PLHIV after ART. CDR3 length ranges in HIV repertoires were narrower than in controls, and network structure suggested an antigen-experienced repertoire with only a slight naive shift after ART.

The source material was unsorted PBMCs, sampled 1.6 years after starting antiretroviral therapy. The chain is made from TRBV5-1 and TRBJ2-5; no D gene call is confident. This sequence was found in a man in his forties with HIV. The CDR3 amino acid sequence is: CASSLWAQSQETQYF. The bases read TGCGCCAGCAGCTTGTGGGCACAGTCCCAAGAGACCCAGTACTTC.